This T cell receptor (beta chain) was identified in a study of shared clonotypes between healthy human individuals. The wider study: Each donor had three CD4 naive, three CD4 memory, two CD8 naive and one CD8 memory plate. Whole-study results and caveats: The study found lower generation probabilities in non-shared clonotypes than in those shared by all four donors. Researchers found naive subsets generally carried larger estimated richness than memory subsets.

The method was immunoSEQ multiplex PCR; TCRdb's version includes in-frame clones alone and lacks a portion of them. The data contain some 2,500,000 clones, around 90% of them singletons. This clone showed up just once. What it recognizes is unknown. V lost 5 bases, J lost 1 base, and 15 bases lay in between. Germline CDR1 is SGHTA and CDR2 is FQGNSA. This CDR3 is 15 amino acids long. V is TRBV7-2 and J is TRBJ2-7; D is possibly TRBD1 (6 bases). The source of this sequence is a man aged 18 to 30 in good health. Some clones in this sample may be carry-over from other donors' samples. Sequencing was done on a sample of naive CD4+ T cells from PBMCs. Described subset: CD45RA+ positively selected. The CDR3 is CASSKLRDTSYEQYF. As DNA, the CDR3 is TGTGCCAGCAGCAAACTACGGGACACTTCCTACGAGCAGTACTTC.